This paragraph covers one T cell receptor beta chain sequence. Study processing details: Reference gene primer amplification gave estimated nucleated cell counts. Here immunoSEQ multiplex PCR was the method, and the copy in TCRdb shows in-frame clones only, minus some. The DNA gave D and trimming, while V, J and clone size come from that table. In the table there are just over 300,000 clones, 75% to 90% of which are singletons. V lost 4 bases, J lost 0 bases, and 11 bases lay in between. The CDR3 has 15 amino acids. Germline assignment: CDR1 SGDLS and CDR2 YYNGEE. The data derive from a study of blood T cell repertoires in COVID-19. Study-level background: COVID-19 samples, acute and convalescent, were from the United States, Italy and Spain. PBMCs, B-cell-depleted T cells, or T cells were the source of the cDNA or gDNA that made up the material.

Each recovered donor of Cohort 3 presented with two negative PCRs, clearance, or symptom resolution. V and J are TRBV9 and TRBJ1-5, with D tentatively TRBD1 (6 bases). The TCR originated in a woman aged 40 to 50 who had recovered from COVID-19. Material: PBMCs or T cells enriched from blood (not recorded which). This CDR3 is CASSLTGHSNQPQHF. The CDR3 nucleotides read TGTGCCAGCAGCCTGACGGGACATAGCAATCAGCCCCAGCATTTT.